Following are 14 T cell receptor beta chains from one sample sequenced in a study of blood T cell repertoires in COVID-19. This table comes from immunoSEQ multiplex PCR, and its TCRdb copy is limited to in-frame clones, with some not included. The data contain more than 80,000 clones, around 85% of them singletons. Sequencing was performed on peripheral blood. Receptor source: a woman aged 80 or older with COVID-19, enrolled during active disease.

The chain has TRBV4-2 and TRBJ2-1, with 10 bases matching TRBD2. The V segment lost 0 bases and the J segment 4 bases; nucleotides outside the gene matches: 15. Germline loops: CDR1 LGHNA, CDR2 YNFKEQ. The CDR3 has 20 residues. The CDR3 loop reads CASSQEITSGILPEYNEQFF. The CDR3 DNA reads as TGTGCCAGCAGCCAAGAAATCACTAGCGGGATCCTGCCCGAATACAATGAGCAGTTCTTC.

CDR3 residues: CASKNDRDTYEQYF. CDR3 bases: TGTGCCAGCAAGAACGACAGGGACACCTACGAGCAGTACTTC. This chain joins TRBV28 and TRBJ2-7, with 7 nucleotides matching TRBD1. V lost 7 bases, J lost 2 bases, and 8 bases stayed unmatched. The CDR3 totals 14 residues. From germline, CDR1 is MDHEN and CDR2 SYDVKM.

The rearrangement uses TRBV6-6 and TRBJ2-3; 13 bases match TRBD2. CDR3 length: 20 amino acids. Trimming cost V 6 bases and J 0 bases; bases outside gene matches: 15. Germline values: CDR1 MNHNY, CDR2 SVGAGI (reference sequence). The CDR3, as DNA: TGTGCCAGCAGCCTACCCCCTGGACTAGCGGGAGTGTCAAGCACAGATACGCAGTATTTT. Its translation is CASSLPPGLAGVSSTDTQYF.

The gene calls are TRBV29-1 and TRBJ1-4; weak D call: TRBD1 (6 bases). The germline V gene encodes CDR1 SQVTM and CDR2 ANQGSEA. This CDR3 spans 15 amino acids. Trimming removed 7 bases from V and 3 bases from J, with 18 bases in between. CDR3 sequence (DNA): TGCAGCGCCTACCATACAGGGTCCCCTAATGAAAAACTGTTTTTT. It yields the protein CSAYHTGSPNEKLFF.

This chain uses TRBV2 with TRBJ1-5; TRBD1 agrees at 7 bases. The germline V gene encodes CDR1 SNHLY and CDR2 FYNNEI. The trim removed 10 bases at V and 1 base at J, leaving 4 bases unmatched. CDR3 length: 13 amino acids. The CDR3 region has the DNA TGTGCCAACAAGACAGGGAGCAATCAGCCCCAGCATTTT. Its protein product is CANKTGSNQPQHF.

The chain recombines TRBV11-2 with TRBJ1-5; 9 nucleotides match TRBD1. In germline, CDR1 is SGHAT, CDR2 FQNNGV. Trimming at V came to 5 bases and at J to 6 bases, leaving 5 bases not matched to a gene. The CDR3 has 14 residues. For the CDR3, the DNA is TGTGCCAGCAGCAAGACAGGGGGGTTTCAGCCCCAGCATTTT. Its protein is CASSKTGGFQPQHF.

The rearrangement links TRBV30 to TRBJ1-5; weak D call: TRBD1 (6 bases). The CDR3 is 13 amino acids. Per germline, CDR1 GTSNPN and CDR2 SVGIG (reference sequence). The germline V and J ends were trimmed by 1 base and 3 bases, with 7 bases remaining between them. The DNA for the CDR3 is TGTGCCTGGAGTGGGGACACCAATCAGCCCCAGCATTTT. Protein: CAWSGDTNQPQHF.

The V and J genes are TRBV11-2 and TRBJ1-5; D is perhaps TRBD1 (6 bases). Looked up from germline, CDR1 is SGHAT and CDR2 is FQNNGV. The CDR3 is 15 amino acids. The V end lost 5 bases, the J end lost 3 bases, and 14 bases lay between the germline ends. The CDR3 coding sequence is TGTGCCAGCAGCCCGGGACACTCTAACAATCAGCCCCAGCATTTT. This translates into CASSPGHSNNQPQHF.

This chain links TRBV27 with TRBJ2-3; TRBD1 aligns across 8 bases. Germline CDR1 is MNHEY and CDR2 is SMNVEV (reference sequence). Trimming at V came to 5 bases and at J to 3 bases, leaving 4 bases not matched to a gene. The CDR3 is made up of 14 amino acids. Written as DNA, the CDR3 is TGTGCCAGCAGTCTCGGACAGGGAACAGATACGCAGTATTTT. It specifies CASSLGQGTDTQYF.

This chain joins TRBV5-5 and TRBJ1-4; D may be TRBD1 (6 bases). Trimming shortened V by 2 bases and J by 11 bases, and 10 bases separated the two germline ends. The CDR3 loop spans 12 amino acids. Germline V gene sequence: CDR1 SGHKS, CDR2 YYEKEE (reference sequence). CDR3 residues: CASSLGQRKLFF. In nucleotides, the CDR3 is TGTGCCAGCAGCTTAGGACAGCGCAAACTGTTTTTT.

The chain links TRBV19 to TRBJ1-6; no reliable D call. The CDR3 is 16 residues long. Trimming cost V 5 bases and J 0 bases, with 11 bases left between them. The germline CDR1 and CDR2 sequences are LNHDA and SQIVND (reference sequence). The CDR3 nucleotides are TGTGCCAGTAGTCCCGGTTCGAGCTCCTATAATTCACCCCTCCACTTT. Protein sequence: CASSPGSSSYNSPLHF. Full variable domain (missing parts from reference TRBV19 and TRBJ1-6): DGGITQSPKYLFRKEGQNVTLSCEQNLNHDAMYWYRQDPGQGLRLIYYSQIVNDFQKGDIAEGYSVSREKKESFPLTVTSAQKNPTAFYLCASSPGSSSYNSPLHFGNGTRLTVT.

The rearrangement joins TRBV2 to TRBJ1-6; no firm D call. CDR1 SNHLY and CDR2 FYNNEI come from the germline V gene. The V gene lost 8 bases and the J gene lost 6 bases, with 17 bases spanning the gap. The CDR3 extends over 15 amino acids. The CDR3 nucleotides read TGTGCCAGCCTTTTTTCCCCGGCGGGTAATTCACCCCTCCACTTT. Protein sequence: CASLFSPAGNSPLHF.

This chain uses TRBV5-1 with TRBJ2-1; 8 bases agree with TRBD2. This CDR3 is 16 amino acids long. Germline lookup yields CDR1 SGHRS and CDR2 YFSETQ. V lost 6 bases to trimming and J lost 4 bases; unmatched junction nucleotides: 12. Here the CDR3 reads CASNSGRAPLYNEQFF. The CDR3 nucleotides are TGCGCCAGCAACAGCGGGAGAGCCCCCTTATACAATGAGCAGTTCTTC.

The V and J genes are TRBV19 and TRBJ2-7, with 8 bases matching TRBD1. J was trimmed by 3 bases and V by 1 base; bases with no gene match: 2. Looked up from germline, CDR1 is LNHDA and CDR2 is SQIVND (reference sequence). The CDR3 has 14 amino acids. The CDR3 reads CASSIAGQGYEQYF. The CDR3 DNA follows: TGTGCCAGTAGTATAGCCGGACAGGGCTACGAGCAGTACTTC.